This is a list of T cell receptor beta chains from one sample in a study of CD8 T cells in ankylosing spondylitis. TCRdb called the 5' RACE reads again in MiXCR, with one record for every CDR3 protein. This table has over 400,000 distinct CDR3 sequences, about 24% appearing once. The material sequenced was blood, either unsorted or a sorted T cell fraction (not recorded which). The receptors stem from a male donor with ankylosing spondylitis. Each CDR3 is given with its conserved first and last residue. The D gene is left open where the match is weak. A row's size may be missing; if present it is once, few, many or a size class.

cdr3_nt: TGTGCCAGTATCCCCCCCGGGGGCTATCACACTGAAGCTTTCTTT; cdr3_aa: CASIPPGGYHTEAFF; clone_size: few; j_call: TRBJ1-1; d_call: .; v_call: TRBV19
cdr3_nt: TGCAGTGCCCCTCAAGGGAGCGGGAGGGAGGAGACCCAGTACTTC; cdr3_aa: CSAPQGSGREETQYF; clone_size: few; j_call: TRBJ2-5; d_call: TRBD2; v_call: TRBV20-1
cdr3_nt: TGTGCCAGCAGTTACTCGGGGGGCTGGTCCTACGAGCAGTACTTC; cdr3_aa: CASSYSGGWSYEQYF; clone_size: .; j_call: TRBJ2-7; d_call: .; v_call: TRBV6-2/TRBV6-3
cdr3_nt: TGTGCCAGCAGCTTAGTCAGGGACAGGGGTAACACTGAAGCTTTCTTT; cdr3_aa: CASSLVRDRGNTEAFF; clone_size: once; j_call: TRBJ1-1; d_call: TRBD1; v_call: TRBV7-9
cdr3_nt: TGTGCCAGCAGGTTCTCCGGGACAGGGGGCACTGAAGCTTTCTTT; cdr3_aa: CASRFSGTGGTEAFF; clone_size: .; j_call: TRBJ1-1; d_call: TRBD1; v_call: TRBV6-5
cdr3_nt: TGTGCCAGCAGCGATAATGGGGGGGCAGATACGCAGTATTTT; cdr3_aa: CASSDNGGADTQYF; clone_size: .; j_call: TRBJ2-3; d_call: TRBD2; v_call: TRBV7-9
cdr3_nt: TGTGCCACCAGTGTGGCGTCCGGGGATCAGCCCCAGCATTTT; cdr3_aa: CATSVASGDQPQHF; clone_size: .; j_call: TRBJ1-5; d_call: .; v_call: TRBV24-1
cdr3_nt: TGTGCCAGCAGCTTGGGACAGGGGATAAAAAACATTCAGTACTTC; cdr3_aa: CASSLGQGIKNIQYF; clone_size: .; j_call: TRBJ2-4; d_call: TRBD1; v_call: TRBV5-4
cdr3_nt: TGTGCCAGCAGCCTCGTACAGGGGGGGGATCAGCCCCAGCATTTT; cdr3_aa: CASSLVQGGDQPQHF; clone_size: many; j_call: TRBJ1-5; d_call: TRBD1; v_call: TRBV4-2
cdr3_nt: TGTGCCAGTAGTATAGCGGGCAGTCCTAACTATGGCTACACCTTC; cdr3_aa: CASSIAGSPNYGYTF; clone_size: .; j_call: TRBJ1-2; d_call: .; v_call: TRBV19
cdr3_nt: TGTGCCAGCAGCCTCGGACAGGATAGCACAGATACGCAGTATTTT; cdr3_aa: CASSLGQDSTDTQYF; clone_size: few; j_call: TRBJ2-3; d_call: TRBD1; v_call: TRBV5-6
cdr3_nt: TGTGCCAGCAGCCCGCGGAGGGATAGCAATCAGCCCCAGCATTTT; cdr3_aa: CASSPRRDSNQPQHF; clone_size: .; j_call: TRBJ1-5; d_call: .; v_call: TRBV3-1
cdr3_nt: TGTGCCAGCAGTTTCAGACGCGATTATAATTCACCCCTCCACTTT; cdr3_aa: CASSFRRDYNSPLHF; clone_size: .; j_call: TRBJ1-6; d_call: .; v_call: TRBV12-3/TRBV12-4
cdr3_nt: TGTGCCAGCAGTTTAGGGGCACTAGGCAGTGAGACCCAGTACTTC; cdr3_aa: CASSLGALGSETQYF; clone_size: once; j_call: TRBJ2-5; d_call: .; v_call: TRBV28
cdr3_nt: TGTGCCAGCAGCTTAGCCCCCGGGTATGATGAAAAACTGTTTTTT; cdr3_aa: CASSLAPGYDEKLFF; clone_size: .; j_call: TRBJ1-4; d_call: .; v_call: TRBV11-2
cdr3_nt: TGCGCCAGCAGCTTGGGACAGGGCGAGCGTTCCCAGCATTTT; cdr3_aa: CASSLGQGERSQHF; clone_size: .; j_call: TRBJ1-5; d_call: TRBD1; v_call: TRBV5-1
cdr3_nt: TGCAGTGCTAGAGTACCGCCCTCCAGACAGGAAGACTATGGCTACACCTTC; cdr3_aa: CSARVPPSRQEDYGYTF; clone_size: .; j_call: TRBJ1-2; d_call: .; v_call: TRBV20-1
cdr3_nt: TGCGCCAGCAGCCTGGACAGGGGGCAGGGTATAGAAGAGACCCAGTACTTC; cdr3_aa: CASSLDRGQGIEETQYF; clone_size: few; j_call: TRBJ2-5; d_call: TRBD1; v_call: TRBV5-1
cdr3_nt: TGTGCCACGGGGGGGAGCGGGGCCCAAAGGAGCTCCTACAATGAGCAGTTCTTC; cdr3_aa: CATGGSGAQRSSYNEQFF; clone_size: few; j_call: TRBJ2-1; d_call: TRBD2; v_call: TRBV12-3/TRBV12-4
cdr3_nt: TGCGCCACCAGGGACGCGGACACCGGGGAGCTGTTTTTT; cdr3_aa: CATRDADTGELFF; clone_size: few; j_call: TRBJ2-2; d_call: .; v_call: TRBV5-1
cdr3_nt: TGCAGTGCTTCCGGGGGACTAGCGGAGGGGGCCTACAATGAGCAGTTCTTC; cdr3_aa: CSASGGLAEGAYNEQFF; clone_size: few; j_call: TRBJ2-1; d_call: TRBD2; v_call: TRBV20-1
cdr3_nt: TGCGCCAGCAGCCCCACAGGGGAGACCTACAATGAGCAGTTCTTC; cdr3_aa: CASSPTGETYNEQFF; clone_size: few; j_call: TRBJ2-1; d_call: TRBD1; v_call: TRBV5-1
cdr3_nt: TGTGCCAGCAAACCCCGGACCCAGGGTGACACTGAAGCTTTCTTT; cdr3_aa: CASKPRTQGDTEAFF; clone_size: few; j_call: TRBJ1-1; d_call: .; v_call: TRBV27
cdr3_nt: TGCAGTGCTAGTAAAGGGTTGGAAGCTTTCTTT; cdr3_aa: CSASKGLEAFF; clone_size: few; j_call: TRBJ1-1; d_call: .; v_call: TRBV20-1
cdr3_nt: TGTGCCAGCAGTTTAGGCGTACAGGGCACCGGGGAGCTGTTTTTT; cdr3_aa: CASSLGVQGTGELFF; clone_size: .; j_call: TRBJ2-2; d_call: .; v_call: TRBV27
cdr3_nt: TGTGCCAGCAGCAAGGGCCTGAACACCGGGGAGCTGTTTTTT; cdr3_aa: CASSKGLNTGELFF; clone_size: .; j_call: TRBJ2-2; d_call: .; v_call: TRBV5-6
cdr3_nt: TGCGCCAGCAGCTTAGCGGCTACTTCCCACAATGAGCAGTTCTTC; cdr3_aa: CASSLAATSHNEQFF; clone_size: .; j_call: TRBJ2-1; d_call: .; v_call: TRBV5-1
cdr3_nt: TGCGCCAGCAGACCAGATACGCAGTATTTT; cdr3_aa: CASRPDTQYF; clone_size: .; j_call: TRBJ2-3; d_call: .; v_call: TRBV5-1
cdr3_nt: TGCGCCAGCAGCTTTATGTCGACAGGGGAAGAGACCCAGTACTTC; cdr3_aa: CASSFMSTGEETQYF; clone_size: many; j_call: TRBJ2-5; d_call: TRBD1; v_call: TRBV5-1
cdr3_nt: TGTGCCACCAGTGAGCCGACCTCGACTAGCGGGAGGGCCGGGGAGCTGTTTTTT; cdr3_aa: CATSEPTSTSGRAGELFF; clone_size: .; j_call: TRBJ2-2; d_call: TRBD2; v_call: TRBV24-1
cdr3_nt: TGTGCCAGCAGCTTTAACCGGGCCCTGGGAAACACTGAAGCTTTCTTT; cdr3_aa: CASSFNRALGNTEAFF; clone_size: .; j_call: TRBJ1-1; d_call: .; v_call: TRBV7-2
cdr3_nt: TGTGCCACCAGTGGGGGGTACAGGAATCAGCCCCAGCATTTT; cdr3_aa: CATSGGYRNQPQHF; clone_size: .; j_call: TRBJ1-5; d_call: .; v_call: TRBV24-1
cdr3_nt: TGTGCCAGCAGCGGGGGGCCAGGGTCGAACACTGAAGCTTTCTTT; cdr3_aa: CASSGGPGSNTEAFF; clone_size: few; j_call: TRBJ1-1; d_call: .; v_call: TRBV7-9
cdr3_nt: TGTGCCATCAGCCCCAACGGTTTAGGCACAGATACGCAGTATTTT; cdr3_aa: CAISPNGLGTDTQYF; clone_size: .; j_call: TRBJ2-3; d_call: .; v_call: TRBV10-3
cdr3_nt: TGTGCCAGCTCAAAGGGGGGGTATGGCTACACCTTC; cdr3_aa: CASSKGGYGYTF; clone_size: .; j_call: TRBJ1-2; d_call: .; v_call: TRBV12-3/TRBV12-4
cdr3_nt: TGTGCCAGCAGCTTACTTGAGCAGTTCTTC; cdr3_aa: CASSLLEQFF; clone_size: .; j_call: TRBJ2-1; d_call: .; v_call: TRBV7-9
cdr3_nt: TGCGCCAGCAGCTTAGGAGGGGACTCCTCTGTTGATGAGCAGTTCTTC; cdr3_aa: CASSLGGDSSVDEQFF; clone_size: .; j_call: TRBJ2-1; d_call: .; v_call: TRBV5-1
cdr3_nt: TGTGCCAGCAGCCCCCCGGGGGCAACTAGCGGGAGGCGATACAATGAGCAGTTCTTC; cdr3_aa: CASSPPGATSGRRYNEQFF; clone_size: .; j_call: TRBJ2-1; d_call: TRBD2; v_call: TRBV11-1
cdr3_nt: TGCGCCAGCAGCCGACCAGCGGAGAGCTCCTACAATGAGCAGTTCTTC; cdr3_aa: CASSRPAESSYNEQFF; clone_size: few; j_call: TRBJ2-1; d_call: .; v_call: TRBV4-1
cdr3_nt: TGTGCCAGCAGCTTAGGTCGCGGCCGATTTAGCACAGATACGCAGTATTTT; cdr3_aa: CASSLGRGRFSTDTQYF; clone_size: few; j_call: TRBJ2-3; d_call: .; v_call: TRBV11-2
cdr3_nt: TGTGCCAGCAGCCCCCGGCCGGGAGGCAATCAGCCCCAGCATTTT; cdr3_aa: CASSPRPGGNQPQHF; clone_size: few; j_call: TRBJ1-5; d_call: .; v_call: TRBV7-8
cdr3_nt: TGTGCCAGCAGCCGTACAGGGGCGGTCACCGGGGAGCTGTTTTTT; cdr3_aa: CASSRTGAVTGELFF; clone_size: .; j_call: TRBJ2-2; d_call: TRBD1; v_call: TRBV7-9
cdr3_nt: TGCGCCAGCAGCCCCTTAGGCAGGGCAGATACGCAGTATTTT; cdr3_aa: CASSPLGRADTQYF; clone_size: few; j_call: TRBJ2-3; d_call: .; v_call: TRBV5-1
cdr3_nt: TGTGCCAGCAGTCTATCATCTAGCGCGCCTAGCACAGATACGCAGTATTTT; cdr3_aa: CASSLSSSAPSTDTQYF; clone_size: .; j_call: TRBJ2-3; d_call: .; v_call: TRBV12-3/TRBV12-4
cdr3_nt: TGCAGTGCTGGGACAGGGCTCACTATTAATTCACCCCTCCACTTT; cdr3_aa: CSAGTGLTINSPLHF; clone_size: .; j_call: TRBJ1-6; d_call: TRBD1; v_call: TRBV20-1
cdr3_nt: TGTGCCAGCAGCCGAACCCTTGGCGGGAGGACCCCCGTTAGGTTCTTC; cdr3_aa: CASSRTLGGRTPVRFF; clone_size: few; j_call: TRBJ2-1; d_call: TRBD2; v_call: TRBV7-9